This T cell receptor (beta chain) appears in the sequencing data of a study of CD8+ T cells in alopecia areata. The treatment was: oral pan-JAK inhibitor, 5-10 mg twice daily. The CDR3 extends over 19 amino acids. From germline, CDR1 is SGHDN and CDR2 FVKESK. V lost 0 bases to trimming and J lost 0 bases, with 17 bases between them. This clone was observed a few times. Extracted from the samples, RNA was reverse transcribed into cDNA to serve as the sequencing template. Libraries were prepared by immunoSEQ multiplex PCR; TCRdb keeps only in-frame clonotypes and omits some of them. The data show 90,000 to 150,000 clones, 53% seen once.

This receptor was identified in a human donor with alopecia areata. This sample comprised CD4+ T cells sorted from blood, obtained at week 4, from a patient treated with tofacitinib. V is TRBV14 and J is TRBJ2-2, with D unclear. Written as DNA, the CDR3 is TGTGCCAGCAGCCAAGAAATGTACGGATTCTCCCCGAACACCGGGGAGCTGTTTTTT. This translates into CASSQEMYGFSPNTGELFF.